The 28 T cell receptor beta chains below all came from one sample that was sequenced in a study of blood T cell repertoires in COVID-19. The assay was immunoSEQ multiplex PCR, and TCRdb's table has in-frame clones only and misses some. Of more than 300,000 clones listed, around 87% are singletons. The sequenced sample was peripheral blood. Source of these receptors: a woman aged 25-40 years with COVID-19, enrolled during active disease.

The chain couples TRBV29-1 to TRBJ1-4; the match to TRBD1 covers 8 bases. This CDR3 is 12 amino acids long. J gave up 5 bases and V 6 bases, and 2 bases lay outside the gene matches. Germline CDR1 SQVTM, CDR2 ANQGSEA. CDR3 nucleotides: TGCAGCGTCAGACAGGGGAATGAAAAACTGTTTTTT. Encoded protein: CSVRQGNEKLFF.

The chain links TRBV28 to TRBJ1-4; D remains unclear. The V gene's germline CDR1 is MDHEN and CDR2 SYDVKM. Trimming removed 5 bases at V and 1 base at J, with 14 bases between. CDR3 length equals 16 residues. CDR3 in DNA: TGTGCCAGCAGTACCTACGATCCGCTAACTAATGAAAAACTGTTTTTT. It specifies CASSTYDPLTNEKLFF.

This clone was observed a few times. This sequence joins TRBV5-4 and TRBJ2-7; 8 bases are a match to TRBD1. Germline values: CDR1 SGHNT, CDR2 YYREEE (reference sequence). V lost 6 bases, J lost 2 bases, and 4 bases stayed unmatched. This CDR3 is 13 amino acids long. The CDR3 DNA is TGTGCCAGCAACGAACAGGGGGCCTACGAGCAGTACTTC. It codes for CASNEQGAYEQYF.

This chain links TRBV29-1 with TRBJ2-2; D is undetermined. Between the trimmed V and J ends, which lost 2 bases and 4 bases, there was a span of 8 bases. The CDR3 totals 13 residues. The germline V gene has CDR1 SQVTM and CDR2 ANQGSEA. The CDR3 loop is CSVEYSGTGELFF. CDR3 nucleotides: TGCAGCGTTGAATATTCGGGCACCGGGGAGCTGTTTTTT.

The chain employs TRBV2 and TRBJ1-6; 9 nucleotides line up with TRBD1. The CDR3 runs 13 residues. The J segment lost 8 bases and the V segment lost 8 bases, leaving 4 bases of the junction unmatched. Per germline, CDR1 SNHLY and CDR2 FYNNEI. CDR3 region: CASAGQGDSPLHF. The CDR3 DNA sequence: TGTGCCAGCGCGGGACAGGGTGATTCACCCCTCCACTTT.

The V and J genes are TRBV28 and TRBJ2-7, with 8 nucleotides matching TRBD2. The CDR3 sequence is 14 residues long. The J segment lost 0 bases and the V segment lost 8 bases, leaving 6 bases of the junction unmatched. The germline V gene has CDR1 MDHEN and CDR2 SYDVKM. The CDR3 loop reads CASAVAGGSYEQYF. CDR3 DNA: TGTGCCAGCGCCGTGGCGGGGGGCTCCTACGAGCAGTACTTC.

CDR3 protein: CAWNEVGGGNQPQHF. The CDR3 DNA reads as TGTGCCTGGAATGAAGTAGGGGGGGGCAATCAGCCCCAGCATTTT. The chain couples TRBV30 to TRBJ1-5, with TRBD1 as a possible D gene (6 bases). Germline values: CDR1 GTSNPN, CDR2 SVGIG (reference sequence). This CDR3 region has 15 residues. Between the trimmed V and J ends, which lost 4 bases and 2 bases, there was a span of 15 bases.

V usage is TRBV5-1 and J usage is TRBJ2-5; 7 nucleotides agree with TRBD2. The V segment lost 4 bases and the J segment 4 bases; nucleotides outside the gene matches: 4. CDR3 length: 13 amino acids. Germline CDR1 SGHRS, CDR2 YFSETQ. The CDR3 bases are TGCGCCAGCAGCCGTGCGGGAGCAGAGACCCAGTACTTC. This sequence encodes CASSRAGAETQYF.

The chain links TRBV28 to TRBJ1-5; D ambiguous. Trimming stripped 10 bases from V and 11 bases from J, with 18 bases between. CDR3 length: 12 amino acids. The germline V gene encodes CDR1 MDHEN and CDR2 SYDVKM. DNA for the CDR3: TGTGCCACAGGAACGGCGCGTGAGTCCCAGCATTTT. It codes for CATGTARESQHF.

V usage is TRBV4-1 and J usage is TRBJ2-3, with D possibly matching TRBD2 (5 bases). V lost 5 bases, J lost 0 bases, and 12 bases lay in between. CDR1 is MGHRA, CDR2 YSYEKL, per germline. The CDR3 loop spans 15 amino acids. DNA for the CDR3: TGCGCCAGCAGCAAGCAGGAGCGGAGCACAGATACGCAGTATTTT. The encoded protein is CASSKQERSTDTQYF.

The rearrangement links TRBV30 to TRBJ1-4; D possibly corresponds to TRBD1 (5 bases). The CDR3 loop spans 14 amino acids. The V end was cut by 5 bases, the J end by 5 bases, with 15 bases between. CDR1 GTSNPN and CDR2 SVGIG come from the germline V gene (reference sequence). The CDR3 DNA sequence: TGTGCCTGGTCAACAGGAAGTTACAATGAAAAACTGTTTTTT. This gives the protein CAWSTGSYNEKLFF.

This clone was seen once. V gene TRBV29-1 combines with J gene TRBJ2-1; 8 nucleotides line up with TRBD1. V shed 2 bases, J shed 7 bases, and the junction held 1 base outside the gene matches. Germline CDR1 SQVTM, CDR2 ANQGSEA. The CDR3 loop spans 12 amino acids. Here the CDR3 DNA reads TGCAGCGTTGAAAGGACAGGGAATGAGCAGTTCTTC. Protein: CSVERTGNEQFF.

CDR3 nucleotide sequence: TGTGCCAGCAGCTGGCCTGGTACGGATACGCAGTATTTT. As protein: CASSWPGTDTQYF. This rearrangement joins TRBV5-6 to TRBJ2-3; D is undetermined. The germline V and J ends were trimmed by 3 bases and 6 bases, with 11 bases remaining between them. Germline CDR1 and CDR2: SGHDT and YYEEEE. The CDR3 consists of 13 residues.

The rearrangement joins TRBV2 to TRBJ1-1; 8 nucleotides agree with TRBD1. This CDR3 has 12 residues. J was trimmed by 1 base and V by 8 bases; bases with no gene match: 0. Germline CDR1 reads SNHLY; CDR2 reads FYNNEI. The CDR3 nucleotides read TGTGCCAGCGACAGGGGGAACACTGAAGCTTTCTTT. It codes for CASDRGNTEAFF. Using reference TRBV2 and TRBJ1-1 for the parts outside the CDR3, the full variable domain is EPEVTQTPSHQVTQMGQEVILRCVPISNHLYFYWYRQILGQKVEFLVSFYNNEISEKSEIFDDQFSVERPDGSNFTLKIRSTKLEDSAMYFCASDRGNTEAFFGQGTRLTVV.

V and J are TRBV18 and TRBJ2-1; a possible D gene is TRBD2 (6 bases). The germline CDR1 and CDR2 sequences are KGHSH and LQKENI. Trimming left V 4 bases short and J 10 bases short, with 17 bases between. This CDR3 comprises 14 residues. The CDR3: CASSQPGLGREQFF. DNA for the CDR3: TGTGCCAGCTCACAACCGGGACTCGGAAGGGAGCAGTTCTTC.

This CDR3 is CASTVSGYSSYEQYF. The CDR3 DNA follows: TGTGCCAGCACCGTAAGCGGGTACAGCTCCTACGAGCAGTACTTC. The chain recombines TRBV28 with TRBJ2-7; possibly TRBD2 for D (6 bases). The V end lost 7 bases, the J end lost 0 bases, and 16 bases lay between the germline ends. The CDR3 loop spans 15 amino acids. Per germline, CDR1 MDHEN and CDR2 SYDVKM.

The V gene is TRBV6-6, the J gene TRBJ1-5, with 8 bases that match TRBD1. The ends lost 8 bases at V and 6 bases at J; junction bases unmatched: 6. The CDR3 is 13 amino acids. Germline V gene sequence: CDR1 MNHNY, CDR2 SVGAGI (reference sequence). The CDR3 DNA follows: TGTGCCAGCGCCGATACAGGGGGTCAGCCCCAGCATTTT. Encoded protein: CASADTGGQPQHF.

The V gene is TRBV4-1, the J gene TRBJ2-7; TRBD1 matches at 11 bases. V lost 4 bases and J lost 1; bases outside the gene matches: 6. From germline, CDR1 is MGHRA and CDR2 YSYEKL. The CDR3 spans 16 residues. DNA of the CDR3: TGCGCCAGCAGCCTGACCGGGACAGGGGGTTCCTACGAGCAGTACTTC. It translates to CASSLTGTGGSYEQYF.

The CDR3 protein is CASSQSGRAQEQFF. CDR3 DNA sequence: TGCGCCAGCAGTCAGAGCGGGAGGGCCCAGGAGCAGTTCTTC. The rearrangement links TRBV10-1 to TRBJ2-1; 10 positions match TRBD2. Trimming cost V 5 bases and J 10 bases; bases outside gene matches: 8. The CDR3 covers 14 residues. Looked up from germline, CDR1 is WNHNN and CDR2 is SYGVQD (reference sequence).

This sequence joins TRBV28 and TRBJ2-3, with 10 bases matching TRBD2. V was pared by 6 bases and J by 3 bases, with 12 bases of the junction left unmatched. CDR1 MDHEN and CDR2 SYDVKM come from the germline V gene. There are 17 residues in the CDR3. The DNA for the CDR3 is TGTGCCAGCAGACGCGGGGCACTAGCGGGAACAACAGATACGCAGTATTTT. Amino acids: CASRRGALAGTTDTQYF.

V gene TRBV15 combines with J gene TRBJ1-3; D is ambiguous. This CDR3 has 12 residues. The germline V gene has CDR1 LNHNV and CDR2 YYDKDF (reference sequence). V shed 0 bases and J shed 6 bases, with 3 bases lying between them. The CDR3 coding sequence is TGTGCCACCAGCAGAGACTCAAACACCATATATTTT. It encodes CATSRDSNTIYF.

The gene calls are TRBV5-1 and TRBJ2-3; D ambiguous. Trimming cost V 6 bases and J 2 bases, with 13 bases left between them. The CDR3 covers 14 residues. CDR1 SGHRS and CDR2 YFSETQ come from the germline V gene. CDR3 nucleotides: TGCGCCAGCAAGGCTGAGGTTCTCACAGATACGCAGTATTTT. Its translation: CASKAEVLTDTQYF.

J is TRBJ2-2 and V is TRBV5-4; D unresolved. This CDR3 has 13 residues. V was trimmed by 0 bases and J by 4 bases, leaving 4 bases between them. In germline, CDR1 is SGHNT, CDR2 YYREEE (reference sequence). The CDR3 coding sequence is TGTGCCAGCAGCTTGGGAGGCACCGGGGAGCTGTTTTTT. Its translation: CASSLGGTGELFF.

CDR3 coding DNA: TGTGCCACCTTCCGGGACAGGGGATACAATCAGCCCCAGCATTTT. Its translation: CATFRDRGYNQPQHF. The J gene is TRBJ1-5, the V gene TRBV28; TRBD1 aligns across 10 bases. The germline V gene has CDR1 MDHEN and CDR2 SYDVKM. Unmatched junction bases numbered 9, after V lost 10 bases and J lost 3 bases. The CDR3 has 15 residues.

This chain uses TRBV7-2 with TRBJ1-2; no reliable D call. The length of the CDR3 is 15 residues. The V gene lost 4 bases and the J gene lost 6 bases, with 18 bases spanning the gap. Germline-derived CDR1 and CDR2 are SGHTA and FQGNSA. CDR3 sequence: CASSSFAGIGNGYTF. CDR3 nucleotides: TGTGCCAGCAGCTCTTTTGCGGGTATCGGGAATGGCTACACCTTC.

The V and J genes are TRBV2 and TRBJ2-5; TRBD2 aligns across 14 bases. This CDR3 is 14 amino acids long. With V trimmed by 6 bases and J by 5 bases, 2 bases remained unmatched. CDR1 SNHLY and CDR2 FYNNEI come from the germline V gene. CDR3 sequence: CASRGLAGVETQYF. The DNA for the CDR3 is TGTGCCAGCAGGGGACTAGCGGGAGTGGAGACCCAGTACTTC.

This chain uses TRBV13 with TRBJ2-7, with 8 bases matching TRBD1. The CDR3 is 15 amino acids. The germline V gene encodes CDR1 PRHDT and CDR2 FYEKMQ (reference sequence). V lost 4 bases, J lost 5 bases, and 10 bases stayed unmatched. CDR3 in DNA: TGTGCCAGCAGCTCCCGACAGGGGTTGCCCCACGAGCAGTACTTC. Protein: CASSSRQGLPHEQYF.

V and J are TRBV7-9 and TRBJ2-3; 9 bases map to TRBD2. Unmatched junction bases numbered 14, after V lost 5 bases and J lost 5 bases. Germline V gene data show CDR1 as SEHNR and CDR2 as FQNEAQ (reference sequence). CDR3 length: 17 residues. CDR3 DNA: TGTGCCAGCAGCGACGTGGGACTAGCCACAAGGCTAGATACGCAGTATTTT. Translation: CASSDVGLATRLDTQYF.